This record covers a single T cell receptor beta chain. This sample was included in a study of CD8 T cells in Susac syndrome. Germline V lookup: CDR1 SEHNR, CDR2 FQNEAQ (reference sequence). The CDR3 runs 14 residues. With 3 bases removed from V and 8 bases from J, the gap between germline ends came to 13 bases. Reverse transcription used about 0.45 to 1 ug RNA and random hexamers. TCRdb independently ran MiXCR on the immunoSEQ multiplex PCR reads; one entry per CDR3 protein. Here the sample spans about 150,000 distinct CDR3 sequences, 94% being singletons. The sequence derives from a human donor with multiple sclerosis. The sequencing input was CD8+ T cells from PBMCs. The V and J genes are TRBV7-9 and TRBJ1-4, with D possibly matching TRBD1 (5 bases). CDR3 DNA: TGTGCCAGCAGCTTTTCAGGGCTGGGGGAAAAACTGTTTTTT. Translated, it gives CASSFSGLGEKLFF.